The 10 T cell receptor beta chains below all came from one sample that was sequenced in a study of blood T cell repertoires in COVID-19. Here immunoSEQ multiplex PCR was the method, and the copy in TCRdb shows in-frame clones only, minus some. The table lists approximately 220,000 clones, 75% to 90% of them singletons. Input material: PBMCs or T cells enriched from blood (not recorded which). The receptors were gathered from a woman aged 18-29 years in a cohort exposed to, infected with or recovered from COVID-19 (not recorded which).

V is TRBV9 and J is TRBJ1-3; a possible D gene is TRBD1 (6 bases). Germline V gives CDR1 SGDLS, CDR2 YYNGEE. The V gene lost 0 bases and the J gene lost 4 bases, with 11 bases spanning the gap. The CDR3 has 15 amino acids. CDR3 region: CASSVAGGAGNTIYF. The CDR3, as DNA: TGTGCCAGCAGCGTAGCTGGGGGCGCAGGAAACACCATATATTTT.

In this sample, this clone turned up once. The CDR3 region is CASSLDRGPSYF. The CDR3 DNA is TGTGCCAGCAGCTTAGACAGGGGGCCGTCGTACTTC. This chain joins TRBV7-8 and TRBJ2-7; 9 nucleotides match TRBD1. The CDR3 loop spans 12 amino acids. The germline CDR1 and CDR2 sequences are SGHVS and FQNEAQ. V lost 1 base, J lost 12 bases, and 4 bases stayed unmatched.

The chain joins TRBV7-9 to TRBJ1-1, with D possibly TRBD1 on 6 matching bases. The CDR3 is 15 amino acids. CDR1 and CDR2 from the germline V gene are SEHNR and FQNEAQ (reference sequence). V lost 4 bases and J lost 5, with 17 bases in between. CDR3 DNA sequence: TGTGCCAGCAGCTACAGGGAGTCCAAGGGTACTGAAGCTTTCTTT. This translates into CASSYRESKGTEAFF.

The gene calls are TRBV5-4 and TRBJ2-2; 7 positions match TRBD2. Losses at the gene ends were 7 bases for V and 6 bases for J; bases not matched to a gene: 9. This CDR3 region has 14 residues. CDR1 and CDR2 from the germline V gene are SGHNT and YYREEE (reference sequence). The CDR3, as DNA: TGTGCCAGCGGCTCTGGGGGGGAAGCCGGGGAGCTGTTTTTT. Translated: CASGSGGEAGELFF.

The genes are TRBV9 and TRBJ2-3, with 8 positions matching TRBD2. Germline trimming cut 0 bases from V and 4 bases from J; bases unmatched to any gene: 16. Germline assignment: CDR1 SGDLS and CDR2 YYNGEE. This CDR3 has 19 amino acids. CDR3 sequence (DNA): TGTGCCAGCAGCGTAGTTCTGGAACCGGGGGGGATCAAATCAGATACGCAGTATTTT. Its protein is CASSVVLEPGGIKSDTQYF.

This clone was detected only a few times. For the CDR3, the DNA is TGTGCCAGTTTTAGGGAGCACACGAACACTGAAGCTTTCTTT. As protein: CASFREHTNTEAFF. The rearrangement joins TRBV19 to TRBJ1-1; D call uncertain. This CDR3 contains 14 residues. The V gene's germline CDR1 is LNHDA and CDR2 SQIVND (reference sequence). Between the trimmed V and J ends, which lost 8 bases and 1 base, there was a span of 14 bases.

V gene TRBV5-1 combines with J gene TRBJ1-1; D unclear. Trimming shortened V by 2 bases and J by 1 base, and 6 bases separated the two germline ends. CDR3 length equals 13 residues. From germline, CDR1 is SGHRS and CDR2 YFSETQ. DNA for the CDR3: TGCGCCAGCAGCTTCGCCGGGAACACTGAAGCTTTCTTT. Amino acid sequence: CASSFAGNTEAFF. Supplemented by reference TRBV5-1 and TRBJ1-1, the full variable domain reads KAGVTQTPRYLIKTRGQQVTLSCSPISGHRSVSWYQQTPGQGLQFLFEYFSETQRNKGNFPGRFSGRQFSNSRSEMNVSTLELGDSALYLCASSFAGNTEAFFGQGTRLTVV.

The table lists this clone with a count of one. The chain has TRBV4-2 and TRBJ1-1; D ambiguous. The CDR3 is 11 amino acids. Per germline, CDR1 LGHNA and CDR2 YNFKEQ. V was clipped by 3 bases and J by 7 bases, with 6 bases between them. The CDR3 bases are TGTGCCAGCAGCCAGACACGTGAAGCTTTCTTT. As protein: CASSQTREAFF.

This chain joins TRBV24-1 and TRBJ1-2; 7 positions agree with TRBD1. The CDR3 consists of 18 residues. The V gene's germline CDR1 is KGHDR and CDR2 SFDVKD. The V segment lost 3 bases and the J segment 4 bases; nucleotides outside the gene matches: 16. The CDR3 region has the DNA TGTGCCACCAGTGATGCCCATCCGGGACAGTTCGAGACCTATGGCTACACCTTC. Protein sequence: CATSDAHPGQFETYGYTF.

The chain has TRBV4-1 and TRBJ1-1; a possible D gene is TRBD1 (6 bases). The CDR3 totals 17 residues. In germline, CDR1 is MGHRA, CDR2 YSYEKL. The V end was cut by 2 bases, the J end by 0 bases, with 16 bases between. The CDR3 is CASSQPGRTAMNTEAFF. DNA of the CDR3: TGCGCCAGCAGCCAACCCGGAAGGACAGCCATGAACACTGAAGCTTTCTTT.